The 25 T cell receptor beta chains below were found in one sample sequenced in a study of HIV-infected patients and healthy controls. Alpha and beta constant-region primers primed reverse transcription of around 540 ng RNA. Alpha and beta chain libraries were made separately by chain-specific third strand synthesis with multiplexing indices. Via MiXCR, TCRdb re-called the 5' RACE reads, giving one row per CDR3 protein. The repertoire holds some 9,000 distinct CDR3 sequences, with over 8% as singletons. Whole blood was used without fractionation, so all unsorted peripheral T cells were included. The starting material was blood, obtained before antiretroviral therapy. The receptors derive from an adult with HIV infection. The donor label of this sample is uncertain.

The V and J genes are TRBV5-1 and TRBJ2-7; no definite D call. Germline V CDR1 and CDR2: SGHRS, YFSETQ. V lost 0 bases and J lost 0, with 10 bases in between. The CDR3 is 15 amino acids. The chain's CDR3 is CASSLDVHLSYEQYF. Here the CDR3 DNA reads TGCGCCAGCAGCTTGGATGTACACCTCTCCTACGAGCAGTACTTC.

By proportion, this clonotype is medium-sized. This chain connects TRBV14 to TRBJ2-2; TRBD2 is a possible D gene (5 bases). CDR1 is SGHDN and CDR2 is FVKESK in the germline V gene. The CDR3 is made up of 16 amino acids. Trimming shortened V by 2 bases and J by 1 base, and 11 bases separated the two germline ends. This CDR3 is CASSQSGNRNTGELFF. The CDR3 nucleotides are TGTGCCAGCAGCCAATCGGGGAACAGGAACACCGGGGAGCTGTTTTTT.

This clonotype is classed as medium-sized (0.01 to 0.1%). The V call is TRBV12-3 or TRBV12-4, the J call TRBJ1-2; no firm D call. V lost 2 bases to trimming and J lost 8 bases, with 12 bases between them. CDR3 length: 13 residues. The CDR3 DNA follows: TGTGCCAGCAGTTTATCGCCGCGGCGAGGCTACACCTTC. As protein: CASSLSPRRGYTF.

This clonotype showed up many times. The chain recombines TRBV11-2 with TRBJ2-6; possibly TRBD1 or TRBD2 for D (5 bases each). Trimming took off 1 base at V and 2 bases at J, with 12 bases between the two ends. The germline gives CDR1 SGHAT, CDR2 FQNNGV. CDR3 length: 17 amino acids. CDR3 residues: CASSLGRGEPGANVLTF. CDR3 bases: TGTGCCAGCAGCTTAGGGCGAGGGGAACCTGGGGCCAACGTCCTGACTTTC.

DNA for the CDR3: TGCAGTGCTAGAGACACCCAAGAGACCCAGTACTTC. This translates into CSARDTQETQYF. The chain has TRBV20-1 and TRBJ2-5; D gene unclear. From germline, CDR1 is DFQATT and CDR2 SNEGSKA (reference sequence). V was pared by 0 bases and J by 1 base, with 3 bases between. The CDR3 sequence is 12 residues long.

In its sample, this clonotype was seen many times. The chain employs TRBV7-8 and TRBJ1-4, with 10 nucleotides matching TRBD1. Germline lookup yields CDR1 SGHVS and CDR2 FQNEAQ. The CDR3 has 16 residues. V shed 5 bases, J shed 8 bases, and the junction held 11 bases outside the gene matches. The CDR3 loop is CASSKQGTGVQEKLFF. DNA of the CDR3: TGTGCCAGCAGCAAGCAAGGGACAGGGGTTCAGGAAAAACTGTTTTTT.

This clonotype showed up many times. The CDR3 coding sequence is TGTGCCAGCAGTCTCTACGGTTCACCCCTCCACTTT. This translates into CASSLYGSPLHF. The V and J genes are TRBV12-3 or TRBV12-4 and TRBJ1-6; D is undetermined. This CDR3 region has 12 residues. Trimming stripped 5 bases from V and 9 bases from J, with 8 bases between.

The genes are TRBV20-1 and TRBJ2-7, with D perhaps matching TRBD2 (5 bases). The V and J ends lost 4 bases and 6 bases respectively, with 10 bases between them. The CDR3 covers 11 residues. CDR1 DFQATT and CDR2 SNEGSKA come from the germline V gene (reference sequence). The CDR3 bases are TGCAGTGCTATTCGGGGATCCGAGCAGTACTTC. Translation gives CSAIRGSEQYF.

This clonotype was detected only a few times. The chain joins TRBV9 to TRBJ2-5; TRBD2 matches 9 bases. The germline gives CDR1 SGDLS, CDR2 YYNGEE. This CDR3 is built from 15 residues. V lost 0 bases to trimming and J lost 5 bases; unmatched junction nucleotides: 5. The CDR3, as DNA: TGTGCCAGCAGCGTAGCCGGGACTAGCCCGGAGACCCAGTACTTC. It is translated as CASSVAGTSPETQYF.

This clonotype has at least ten counts. The chain employs TRBV5-1 and TRBJ2-3; 8 bases align to TRBD2. This CDR3 comprises 16 residues. CDR1 is SGHRS, CDR2 YFSETQ, per germline. The ends lost 0 bases at V and 3 bases at J; junction bases unmatched: 6. The CDR3 region is CASSLEGGGQTDTQYF. DNA of the CDR3: TGCGCCAGCAGCTTGGAAGGCGGGGGGCAAACAGATACGCAGTATTTT. The full variable domain, with the rest looked up from reference TRBV5-1 and TRBJ2-3, is KAGVTQTPRYLIKTRGQQVTLSCSPISGHRSVSWYQQTPGQGLQFLFEYFSETQRNKGNFPGRFSGRQFSNSRSEMNVSTLELGDSALYLCASSLEGGGQTDTQYFGPGTRLTVL.

By frequency in the sample, this clonotype is large (0.1 to 1%). This chain connects TRBV6-2 or TRBV6-3 to TRBJ1-1; maybe TRBD1 (5 bases). Germline CDR1 is MNHEY and CDR2 is SVGEGT. The CDR3 is 16 residues long. The V and J ends lost 2 bases and 4 bases respectively, with 17 bases between them. The CDR3 spells CASSYISRAVSTEAFF. The CDR3 region has the DNA TGTGCCAGCAGTTACATTTCCAGGGCGGTTAGCACTGAAGCTTTCTTT.

This clonotype showed up many times. The rearrangement joins TRBV3-1 to TRBJ2-2, with unresolved D. CDR1 is LGHDT, CDR2 YNNKEL, per germline (reference sequence). The CDR3 sequence is 12 residues long. V lost 3 bases to trimming and J lost 4 bases, with 3 bases between them. The DNA for the CDR3 is TGTGCCAGCAGCCATTCCACCGGGGAGCTGTTTTTT. Translated: CASSHSTGELFF.

This clonotype has ten or more counts. This chain links TRBV2 with TRBJ2-1; 13 bases agree with TRBD2. This CDR3 has 13 amino acids. Germline lookup yields CDR1 SNHLY and CDR2 FYNNEI. J was trimmed by 13 bases and V by 6 bases; bases with no gene match: 6. CDR3 in amino acids: CASRGTSGTRQFF. The CDR3 DNA follows: TGTGCCAGCAGAGGGACTAGCGGGACCAGACAGTTCTTC.

The genes are TRBV12-5 and TRBJ2-2, with 9 bases identical to TRBD2. Trimming took 5 bases from V and 1 from J; bases not matched to a gene: 11. This CDR3 has 18 residues. The germline V gene has CDR1 LGHNT and CDR2 FRNRAP. The CDR3 here is CASGPERLADENTGELFF. The DNA of the CDR3 is TGTGCTAGTGGTCCCGAAAGACTAGCGGATGAGAACACCGGGGAGCTGTTTTTT.

This clonotype appeared many times. The chain employs TRBV10-3 and TRBJ1-5; 7 bases are a match to TRBD1. J gave up 0 bases and V 10 bases, and 3 bases lay outside the gene matches. The germline gives CDR1 ENHRY, CDR2 SYGVKD. The CDR3 contains 13 residues. In DNA, the CDR3 is TGTGCCACCCAGGGGGATAGCAATCAGCCCCAGCATTTT. Its translation is CATQGDSNQPQHF.

The V call is TRBV5-6, the J call TRBJ2-7; D is unresolved. The ends were cut back, 1 base at V and 2 bases at J, with 10 bases in the middle. Germline assignment: CDR1 SGHDT and CDR2 YYEEEE. There are 14 residues in the CDR3. The DNA of the CDR3 is TGTGCCAGCAGCTTGTGGGGATCGGCCTACGAGCAGTACTTC. As protein: CASSLWGSAYEQYF.

This rearrangement joins TRBV19 to TRBJ1-5, with 9 positions matching TRBD1. Germline CDR1 is LNHDA and CDR2 is SQIVND (reference sequence). With 6 bases clipped from V and 3 bases from J, the junction kept 6 bases outside the gene matches. CDR3 length: 15 amino acids. CDR3 in amino acids: CASRRDRASNQPQHF. CDR3 DNA sequence: TGTGCCAGTAGACGGGACAGGGCCTCCAATCAGCCCCAGCATTTT.

This clonotype was recorded at least ten times. Written as DNA, the CDR3 is TGTGCCAGCAGTTACGGTAGCAGATCACCCCTCCACTTT. This gives the protein CASSYGSRSPLHF. The chain uses TRBV6-5 and TRBJ1-6; no clear D. Per the germline V gene, CDR1 is MNHEY and CDR2 is SVGAGI. The CDR3 has 13 residues. V was pared by 2 bases and J by 10 bases, with 9 bases between.

In its sample, this clonotype was seen many times. This chain joins TRBV4-2 and TRBJ1-5; no definite D call. V lost 2 bases and J lost 1, with 15 bases in between. Germline CDR1 reads LGHNA; CDR2 reads YNFKEQ. The CDR3 is 17 amino acids. The CDR3 protein is CASSQRIVVESNQPQHF. In nucleotides, the CDR3 is TGTGCCAGCAGCCAACGCATCGTTGTAGAGAGCAATCAGCCCCAGCATTTT.

V usage is TRBV28 and J usage is TRBJ1-1; weak D call: TRBD1 (5 bases). V was pared by 1 base and J by 1 base, with 16 bases between. The CDR3 sequence is 17 residues long. CDR1 MDHEN and CDR2 SYDVKM come from the germline V gene. The CDR3 here is CASSLSGGVRSNTEAFF. CDR3 sequence (DNA): TGTGCCAGCAGTTTATCGGGGGGAGTTAGATCGAACACTGAAGCTTTCTTT.

This clonotype appeared many times. The V and J genes are TRBV6-5 and TRBJ1-1; D gene unclear. The germline gives CDR1 MNHEY, CDR2 SVGAGI. This CDR3 has 11 residues. CDR3 residues: CACGGPTEAFF. CDR3 nucleotide sequence: TGTGCTTGCGGAGGGCCCACTGAAGCTTTCTTT.

This clonotype was observed at least ten times. The V gene is TRBV5-4, the J gene TRBJ1-4; D call uncertain. V lost 1 base to trimming and J lost 0 bases, with 7 bases between them. The CDR3 spans 15 residues. Germline CDR1 and CDR2: SGHNT and YYREEE (reference sequence). The CDR3 here is CASSLYPTTNEKLFF. DNA of the CDR3: TGTGCCAGCAGCTTGTATCCCACAACTAATGAAAAACTGTTTTTT.

This clonotype was seen a handful of times. The rearrangement uses TRBV3-1 and TRBJ2-5, with 7 bases aligning to TRBD1. V was clipped by 4 bases and J by 5 bases; unmatched bases: 4. Per the germline V gene, CDR1 is LGHDT and CDR2 is YNNKEL (reference sequence). This CDR3 is built from 13 residues. CDR3 in amino acids: CASSRDRVETQYF. CDR3 sequence (DNA): TGTGCCAGCAGCCGAGACAGGGTGGAGACCCAGTACTTC.

This sequence joins TRBV19 and TRBJ2-1; 7 nucleotides match TRBD2. V lost 4 bases and J lost 8; bases outside the gene matches: 11. Germline assignment: CDR1 LNHDA and CDR2 SQIVND (reference sequence). CDR3 length equals 15 residues. This CDR3 reads CASSNRSGIVDEQFF. CDR3 nucleotides: TGTGCCAGTAGTAACCGAAGCGGGATCGTTGATGAGCAGTTCTTC. The variable domain in full, completed from reference TRBV19 and TRBJ2-1, reads DGGITQSPKYLFRKEGQNVTLSCEQNLNHDAMYWYRQDPGQGLRLIYYSQIVNDFQKGDIAEGYSVSREKKESFPLTVTSAQKNPTAFYLCASSNRSGIVDEQFFGPGTRLTVL.

This clonotype was seen repeatedly, ten times or more. The J gene is TRBJ2-1, the V gene TRBV11-2, with D possibly matching TRBD1 (6 bases). Trimming shortened V by 7 bases and J by 3 bases, and 13 bases separated the two germline ends. This CDR3 spans 14 amino acids. The germline V gene has CDR1 SGHAT and CDR2 FQNNGV. CDR3 sequence: CASTPRDNYNEQFF. CDR3 in DNA: TGTGCCAGCACCCCCCGGGACAACTACAATGAGCAGTTCTTC.